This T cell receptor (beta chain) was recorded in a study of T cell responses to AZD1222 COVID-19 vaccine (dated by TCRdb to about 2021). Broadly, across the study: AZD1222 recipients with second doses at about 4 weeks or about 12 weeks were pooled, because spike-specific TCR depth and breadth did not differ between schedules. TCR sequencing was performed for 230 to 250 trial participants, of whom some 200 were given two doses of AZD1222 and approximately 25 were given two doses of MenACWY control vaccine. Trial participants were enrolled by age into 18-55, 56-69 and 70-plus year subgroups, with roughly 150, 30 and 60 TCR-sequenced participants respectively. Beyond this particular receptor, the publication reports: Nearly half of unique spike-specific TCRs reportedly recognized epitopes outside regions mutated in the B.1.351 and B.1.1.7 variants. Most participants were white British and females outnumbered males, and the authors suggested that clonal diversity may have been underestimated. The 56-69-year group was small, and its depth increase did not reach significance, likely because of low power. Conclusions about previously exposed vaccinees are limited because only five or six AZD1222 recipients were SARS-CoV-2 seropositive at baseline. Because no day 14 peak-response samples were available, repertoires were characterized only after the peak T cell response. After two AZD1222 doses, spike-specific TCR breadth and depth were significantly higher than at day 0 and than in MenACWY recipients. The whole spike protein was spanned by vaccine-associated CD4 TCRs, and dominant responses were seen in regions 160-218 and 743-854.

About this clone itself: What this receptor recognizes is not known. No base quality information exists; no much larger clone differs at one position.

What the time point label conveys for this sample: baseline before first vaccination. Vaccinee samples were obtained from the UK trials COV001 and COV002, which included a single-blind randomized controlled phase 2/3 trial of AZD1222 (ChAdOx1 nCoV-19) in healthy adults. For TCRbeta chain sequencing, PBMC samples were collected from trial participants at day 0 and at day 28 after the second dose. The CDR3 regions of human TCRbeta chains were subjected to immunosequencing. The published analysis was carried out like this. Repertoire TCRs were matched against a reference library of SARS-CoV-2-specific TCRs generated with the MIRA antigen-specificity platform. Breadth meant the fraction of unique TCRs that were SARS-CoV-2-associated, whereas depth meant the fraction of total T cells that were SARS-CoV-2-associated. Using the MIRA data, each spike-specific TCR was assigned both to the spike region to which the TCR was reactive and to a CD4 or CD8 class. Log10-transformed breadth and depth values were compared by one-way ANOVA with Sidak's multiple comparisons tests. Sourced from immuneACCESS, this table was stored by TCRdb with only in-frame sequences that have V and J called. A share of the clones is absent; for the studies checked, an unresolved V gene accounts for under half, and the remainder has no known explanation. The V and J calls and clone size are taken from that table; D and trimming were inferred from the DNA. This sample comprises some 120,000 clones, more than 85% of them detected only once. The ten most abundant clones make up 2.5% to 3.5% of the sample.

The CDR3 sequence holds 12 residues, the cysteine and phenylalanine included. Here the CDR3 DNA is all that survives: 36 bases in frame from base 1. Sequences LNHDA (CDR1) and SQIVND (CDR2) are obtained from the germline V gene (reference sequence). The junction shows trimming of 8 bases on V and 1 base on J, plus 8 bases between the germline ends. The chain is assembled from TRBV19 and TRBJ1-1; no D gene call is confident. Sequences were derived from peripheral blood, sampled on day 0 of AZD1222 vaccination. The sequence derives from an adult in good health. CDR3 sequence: CASDWGNTEAFF. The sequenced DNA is TGTGCCAGTGATTGGGGGAACACTGAAGCTTTCTTT. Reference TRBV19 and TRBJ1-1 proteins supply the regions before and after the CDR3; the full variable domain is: DGGITQSPKYLFRKEGQNVTLSCEQNLNHDAMYWYRQDPGQGLRLIYYSQIVNDFQKGDIAEGYSVSREKKESFPLTVTSAQKNPTAFYLCASDWGNTEAFFGQGTRLTVV.